This passage covers 29 T cell receptor delta chains from one sample sequenced in a study of gamma delta lymphoproliferative disorders and STAT genes. TCRdb fed the multiplex PCR reads into CATT to redo clone calling. The profile shows about 3,800 delta-chain clones, 1% of them singletons. Sequencing used genomic DNA taken from PBMCs of patients and controls. The sample was blood. The receptors derive from a human donor in good health.

The J gene was identified as TRDJ1, and no V gene was called; TRDD3, the table's D call, lacks a check against the DNA. This CDR3 spans 14 amino acids. CDR3 nucleotide sequence: TGTGCCTCGGACTTGGGGGATACAGAAGATAAACTCATCTTT. Translated: CASDLGDTEDKLIF.

Note on this clone: The mismatch at residue 3 between this DNA's translation and the TCRdb protein of a much larger clone likely reflects a read error; the protein shown is translated from the DNA. The rearrangement joins TRDV3 to TRDJ1, with TRDD2 matching over 7 bases. Germline loops: CDR1 TVYSNPD, CDR2 GDNSRS (reference sequence). The CDR3 runs to 15 residues. With V trimmed by 4 bases and J by 0 bases, 11 bases remained unmatched. The CDR3 DNA is TGTGCCTCCTGTTCCTACTTAGGGGACACCGATAAACTCATCTTT. Encoded protein: CASCSYLGDTDKLIF.

About this clone itself: Only one base separates this from a far larger clonotype, so it likely reflects a read error. The rearrangement joins TRDV2 to TRDJ1; 11 positions match TRDD3. This CDR3 has 20 amino acids. CDR1 and CDR2 from the germline V gene are GEAIGNYY and EKD. In DNA, the CDR3 is TGTGCCTGTGACACCGTAGGAGTGGGGGATACGGTGAAGGGCGCCGATAGACTCATCTTT. It yields the protein CACDTVGVGDTVKGADRLIF.

This clone was seen a handful of times. TCRdb assigns this DNA the protein of a much larger clone, which departs from its translation at residue 9; this likely reflects a read error, and the protein shown comes from translating the DNA. This chain joins TRDV1 and TRDJ1; 11 nucleotides line up with TRDD3. The CDR3 has 21 amino acids. V trimming: 0 bases; J trimming: 0 bases; junction bases outside the gene matches: 15. Germline-derived CDR1 and CDR2 are TSWWSYY and QGS. The CDR3 DNA sequence: TGTGCTCTTGGGGAACTATCCCCTCACTGGGGGATAGCCTCGTACACCGATAAACTCATCTTT. Protein sequence: CALGELSPHWGIASYTDKLIF.

In the case of this clone: This likely traces to a read error, being one base from a far larger clone. The sample has other DNA sequences that encode this CDR3 too. The chain couples TRDV2 to TRDJ1; TRDD3 matches at 7 bases. J lost 2 bases, V lost 3 bases, and 8 bases had no gene match. There are 15 residues in the CDR3. Germline V gene data show CDR1 as GEAIGNYY and CDR2 as EKD. The CDR3 sequence is CACDGLAGGTDKLIF. CDR3 in DNA: TGTGCCTGTGACGGGTTGGCTGGGGGTACCGATAAACTCATCTTT.

Many counts were recorded for this clone. With a far larger clone one base away, a read error is the likely cause. The chain employs TRDV2 and TRDJ3; perhaps TRDD3 as D (5 bases). Per germline, CDR1 GEAIGNYY and CDR2 EKD. The CDR3 totals 18 residues. The DNA of the CDR3 is TGTGCCTGTGGCACCGCGGGGGTCAGCTCCTGGGACACCCGACAGATGTTTTTC. The encoded protein is CACGTAGVSSWDTRQMFF.

As regards this clone: A much larger clone is a single base away; this may be a read error. The chain joins TRDV3 to TRDJ1; the match to TRDD3 covers 10 bases. The CDR3 extends over 22 amino acids. Germline V gives CDR1 TVYSNPD, CDR2 GDNSRS (reference sequence). V shed 1 base, J shed 0 bases, and the junction held 26 bases outside the gene matches. In DNA, the CDR3 is TGTGCCTTTAACCACCTTCCTTTTACTGGGGGATTGAAGAGGTTGGACACCGATAAACTCATCTTT. Protein product: CAFNHLPFTGGLKRLDTDKLIF.

This clone was observed a handful of times. This is likely an artifact of a read error, given a far larger clone one base away. This specimen includes other DNA sequences encoding the same CDR3. V gene TRDV2 combines with J gene TRDJ1; D is perhaps TRDD3 (6 bases). The CDR3 length is 16 residues. Germline-derived CDR1 and CDR2 are GEAIGNYY and EKD. The V and J ends lost 0 bases and 2 bases respectively, with 15 bases between them. The DNA for the CDR3 is TGTGCCTGTGACACCCTCGGGGGGAGGTATACCGATAAACTCATCTTT. This sequence encodes CACDTLGGRYTDKLIF.

This clone was observed a handful of times. The protein in TCRdb stems from a much larger clone and differs at residue 6 from this DNA's translation, likely a read error; here the protein is translated from the DNA. The chain employs TRDV1 and TRDJ1, with 7 positions matching TRDD3. CDR1 TSWWSYY and CDR2 QGS come from the germline V gene. V was clipped by 4 bases and J by 1 base; unmatched bases: 6. CDR3 size: 15 residues. The CDR3 here is CALGGSGYFTDKLIF. The CDR3 bases are TGTGCTCTTGGGGGATCGGGATACTTCACCGATAAACTCATCTTT.

By sample share, this clone is large. The same CDR3 also results from other DNA sequences found in this sample. The chain recombines TRDV1 with TRDJ1; D call uncertain. The CDR3 is 15 amino acids. Germline loops: CDR1 TSWWSYY, CDR2 QGS. Trimming removed 0 bases from V and 3 bases from J, with 11 bases in between. Written as DNA, the CDR3 is TGTGCTCTTGGGGAACTGTCTACGAGGGCCGATAAACTCATCTTT. The encoded protein is CALGELSTRADKLIF.

In regard to this clone: A far larger clone is one nucleotide away, so this likely arose from a read error. The sample contains more than one DNA sequence encoding this CDR3. The chain is built from TRDV1 and TRDJ1; 11 nucleotides agree with TRDD3. J was trimmed by 4 bases and V by 0 bases; bases with no gene match: 13. The CDR3 sequence is 19 residues long. Germline V gene data show CDR1 as TSWWSYY and CDR2 as QGS. The CDR3 loop is CALGELSYPGGYFGDKLIF. CDR3 nucleotide sequence: TGTGCTCTTGGGGAACTGTCCTACCCTGGGGGATACTTCGGCGATAAACTCATCTTT.

In this sample, this clone turned up a few times. TCRdb pairs this DNA with a much larger clone's protein that differs at residue 10, likely a read error; the protein shown was translated from the DNA. The rearrangement links TRDV3 to TRDJ1; the match to TRDD3 covers 7 bases. Germline V CDR1 and CDR2: TVYSNPD, GDNSRS (reference sequence). The trim removed 5 bases at V and 2 bases at J, leaving 17 bases unmatched. The CDR3 is 16 amino acids. The CDR3 region is CALSSSGGWLTDKLIF. CDR3 in DNA: TGTGCCCTTTCAAGCAGCGGGGGATGGCTTACCGATAAACTCATCTTT.

The J gene is TRDJ1; the V gene was not called; the table's D gene call, TRDD3, was not cross checked with the DNA. The CDR3 is 14 amino acids. The CDR3, as DNA: TGTGCCGGCCTGAACGGGGGGATACGCGATAAACTCATCTTT. Translation gives CAGLNGGIRDKLIF.

Regarding this clone: With only one base between it and a far larger clone, this is likely a read error. Other nucleotide sequences from this sample produce the same CDR3. J is TRDJ1 and V is TRDV2; 13 bases fit TRDD3. Germline lookup yields CDR1 GEAIGNYY and CDR2 EKD. The CDR3 runs to 17 residues. The CDR3 DNA reads as TGTGCCTGTGACCGACTGGGGGATACGCCGCGAAGTCATAAACTCATTTTT. Its translation is CACDRLGDTPRSHKLIF.

Concerning this clone: TCRdb shows a much larger clone's protein in place of this DNA's translation, and the two differ at residue 5, likely through a read error; the protein shown is translated from the DNA. This chain uses TRDV2 with TRDJ3; perhaps TRDD3 as D (6 bases). Germline V gene data show CDR1 as GEAIGNYY and CDR2 as EKD. The CDR3 contains 18 residues. With 3 bases removed from V and 0 bases from J, the gap between germline ends came to 14 bases. The CDR3 coding sequence is TGTGCCTGTGACGCCGCTGGGGCGAGCTCCTGGGACACCCGACAGATGTTTTTC. Translation gives CACDAAGASSWDTRQMFF.

About this clone itself: A read error is the likely source, as a far larger clone sits one nucleotide away. V gene TRDV2 combines with J gene TRDJ3; maybe TRDD3 (6 bases). With 1 base removed from V and 3 bases from J, the gap between germline ends came to 12 bases. CDR3 size: 17 residues. Germline V gives CDR1 GEAIGNYY, CDR2 EKD. CDR3 in amino acids: CACDTLRDIWDTRQMFF. CDR3 DNA: TGTGCCTGTGACACGCTGAGGGATATCTGGGACACCCGACAGATGTTTTTC.

A word on this clone: TCRdb records a much larger clone's protein for this DNA, with a difference at residue 4 that likely arises from a read error; the protein given is the translation of the DNA. The gene calls are TRDV2 and TRDJ1; D not certain. The V gene lost 6 bases and the J gene lost 3 bases, with 16 bases spanning the gap. The CDR3 is 14 amino acids. CDR1 GEAIGNYY and CDR2 EKD come from the germline V gene. The CDR3: CACKHLTDSDKLIF. The CDR3, as DNA: TGTGCCTGTAAACACCTCACTGATTCCGATAAACTCATCTTT.

By proportion, this clone is large. The sample has other DNA sequences that encode this CDR3 too. The chain combines TRDV2 with TRDJ1; 13 bases align to TRDD3. This CDR3 comprises 19 residues. Germline trimming cut 0 bases from V and 1 base from J; bases unmatched to any gene: 10. Germline CDR1 and CDR2: GEAIGNYY and EKD. In DNA form, the CDR3 reads TGTGCCTGTGACACCCGATACTGGGGGATACGCGGGACCACCGATAAACTCATCTTT. Translating gives CACDTRYWGIRGTTDKLIF.

Although no V gene was called, TRDJ1 is the J gene; the D call of TRDD3 is as the table states it, not checked on the DNA. This CDR3 is built from 20 residues. In nucleotides, the CDR3 is TGTGCTTCATTGTGCCAAGGAGGGGATACGCCTCCCCCGTACACCGATAAACTCATCTTT. Its translation is CASLCQGGDTPPPYTDKLIF.

This clone was detected only a few times. With only one base between it and a far larger clone, this is likely a read error. This chain joins TRDV2 and TRDJ3, with 12 bases that match TRDD3. The CDR3 spans 20 residues. CDR1 and CDR2 (germline): GEAIGNYY, EKD. CDR3 amino acids: CACGTVVLGDTSWDTRQMFF. The CDR3, as DNA: TGTGCCTGTGGCACCGTTGTACTGGGGGATACATCCTGGGACACCCGACAGATGTTTTTC.

With respect to this clone: Given a far larger clone just one base away, this is likely a sequencing read error. The sample has other DNA sequences that encode this CDR3 too. Here the CDR3 reads CACDTLVTGETDDKLIF. CDR3 DNA: TGTGCCTGTGACACCCTAGTAACTGGTGAAACGGACGATAAACTTATCTTT. The chain links TRDV2 to TRDJ1, with a possible D match to TRDD3 (5 bases). The germline CDR1 and CDR2 sequences are GEAIGNYY and EKD. CDR3 length equals 17 residues.

There are a few counts of this clone. The protein given by TCRdb reflects a much larger clone and differs at residue 8 from this DNA's translation, likely from a read error; the protein shown is the DNA's translation. The chain uses TRDV2 and TRDJ1; 7 bases match TRDD3. The V gene end was trimmed by 4 bases and the J gene end by 0 bases; junction bases not matched to a gene: 16. The germline CDR1 and CDR2 sequences are GEAIGNYY and EKD. CDR3 length equals 18 residues. This CDR3 reads CACESLGSTKEYTDKLIF. The CDR3, as DNA: TGTGCCTGTGAATCACTGGGGAGCACAAAGGAGTACACCGATAAACTCATCTTT.

This clone was detected a few times. This DNA's translation differs at residue 7 from TCRdb's protein, which comes from a much larger clone; a read error is likely, and the protein shown is translated from the DNA. This chain joins TRDV1 and TRDJ1; 11 bases line up with TRDD3. Per germline, CDR1 TSWWSYY and CDR2 QGS. This CDR3 contains 19 residues. The J segment lost 7 bases and the V segment lost 1 base, leaving 17 bases of the junction unmatched. The DNA of the CDR3 is TGTGCTCTTGGGGAACCCGCCTACGCTGGGGGATACAGGTTAGGTAAACTCATCTTT. Its protein product is CALGEPAYAGGYRLGKLIF.

In regard to this clone: TCRdb's protein for this DNA is that of a much larger clone and differs from the translation at residue 5, likely a read error; the protein shown is the DNA translation. V gene TRDV2 combines with J gene TRDJ1, with 13 bases fitting TRDD3. V lost 3 bases, J lost 10 bases, and 16 bases stayed unmatched. Germline values: CDR1 GEAIGNYY, CDR2 EKD. The CDR3 loop spans 17 amino acids. CDR3: CACDALQETGGYERLIF. The CDR3 coding sequence is TGTGCCTGTGACGCCCTCCAAGAGACTGGGGGATACGAACGACTCATCTTT.

Concerning this clone itself: TCRdb lists the protein of a much larger clone for this DNA, which differs at residue 12, so this is likely a read error; the protein given here is translated from the DNA itself. The rearrangement uses TRDV2 and TRDJ1, with TRDD3 matching over 9 bases. This CDR3 is 16 amino acids long. CDR1 and CDR2 (germline): GEAIGNYY, EKD. In DNA, the CDR3 is TGTGCCTGTGACAAACTGGGGGAAACGTACACCAATAAACTCATCTTT. Its translation is CACDKLGETYTNKLIF.

In its sample, this clone ranks as large. The same CDR3 arises from other DNA sequences in this sample as well. This chain uses TRDV2 with TRDJ1, with D tentatively TRDD3 (5 bases). The V and J ends lost 1 base and 4 bases respectively, with 12 bases between them. The CDR3 is made up of 14 amino acids. CDR1 GEAIGNYY and CDR2 EKD come from the germline V gene. The CDR3 loop is CACDTLRGLDKLIF. Written as DNA, the CDR3 is TGTGCCTGTGACACGCTCCGGGGGCTCGATAAACTCATCTTT.

Comment on this clone: This is likely an artifact of a read error, given a far larger clone one base away. Additional DNA sequences in this sample encode the identical CDR3. The rearrangement joins TRDV3 to TRDJ1; 11 positions agree with TRDD3. Germline CDR1 reads TVYSNPD; CDR2 reads GDNSRS (reference sequence). The CDR3 has 18 residues. This CDR3 reads CAFRLLTWGIREGDKLIF. CDR3 coding DNA: TGTGCCTTCCGACTTTTGACGTGGGGGATACGGGAGGGCGATAAGCTCATCTTT.

Turning to this clone: This DNA's translation differs at residue 11 from TCRdb's protein, which comes from a much larger clone; a read error is likely, and the protein shown is translated from the DNA. The chain combines TRDV2 with TRDJ1, with 7 nucleotides matching TRDD3. CDR3 size: 19 residues. Germline CDR1 GEAIGNYY, CDR2 EKD. The ends lost 1 base at V and 1 base at J; junction bases unmatched: 17. The CDR3 DNA sequence: TGTGCCTGTGACACGGTACTGGGGAGCAACACAAAAAGCACCGATAAACTCATCTTT. Its translation: CACDTVLGSNTKSTDKLIF.

About this clone itself: It is likely a read error: a sequence one base away is far more abundant. The genes are TRDV2 and TRDJ3, with TRDD3 matching 11 bases. Germline V gene lookup returns CDR1 GEAIGNYY and CDR2 EKD. This CDR3 has 20 residues. The CDR3 nucleotides are TGTGCCTGTGACACCGGTTGGGGGATACGCCTCTCCTGGGACACCCGACAGATATTTTTC. This codes for CACDTGWGIRLSWDTRQIFF.